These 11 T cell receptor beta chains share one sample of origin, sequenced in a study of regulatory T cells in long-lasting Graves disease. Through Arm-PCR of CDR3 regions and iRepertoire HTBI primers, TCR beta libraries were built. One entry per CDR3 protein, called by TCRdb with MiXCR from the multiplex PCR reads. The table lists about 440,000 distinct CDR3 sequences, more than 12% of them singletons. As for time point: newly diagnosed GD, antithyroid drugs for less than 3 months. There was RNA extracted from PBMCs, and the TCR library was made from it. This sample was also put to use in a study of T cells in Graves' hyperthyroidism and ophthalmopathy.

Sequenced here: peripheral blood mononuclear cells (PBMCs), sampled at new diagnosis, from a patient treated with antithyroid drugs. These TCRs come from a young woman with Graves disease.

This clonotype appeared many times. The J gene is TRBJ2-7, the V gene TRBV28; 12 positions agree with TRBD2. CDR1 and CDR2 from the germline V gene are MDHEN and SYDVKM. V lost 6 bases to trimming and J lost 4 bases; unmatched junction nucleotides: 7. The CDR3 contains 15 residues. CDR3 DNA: TGTGCCAGCAGCTTAACTAGCGGGAGGAAATACGAGCAGTACTTC. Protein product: CASSLTSGRKYEQYF.

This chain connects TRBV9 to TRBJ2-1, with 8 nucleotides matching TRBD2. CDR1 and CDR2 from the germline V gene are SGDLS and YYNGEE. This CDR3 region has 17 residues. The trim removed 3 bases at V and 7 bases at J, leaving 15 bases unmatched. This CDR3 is CASSASSGRRGYNEQFF. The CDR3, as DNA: TGTGCCAGCAGCGCTTCTAGCGGGCGGCGCGGATATAATGAGCAGTTCTTC.

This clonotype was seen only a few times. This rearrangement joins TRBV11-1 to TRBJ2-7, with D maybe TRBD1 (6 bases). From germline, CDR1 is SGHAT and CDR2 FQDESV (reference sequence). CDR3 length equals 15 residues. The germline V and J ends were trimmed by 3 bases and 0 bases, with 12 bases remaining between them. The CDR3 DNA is TGTGCCAGCAGCTTTTATTACAGGGACTCCTACGAGCAGTACTTC. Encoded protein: CASSFYYRDSYEQYF.

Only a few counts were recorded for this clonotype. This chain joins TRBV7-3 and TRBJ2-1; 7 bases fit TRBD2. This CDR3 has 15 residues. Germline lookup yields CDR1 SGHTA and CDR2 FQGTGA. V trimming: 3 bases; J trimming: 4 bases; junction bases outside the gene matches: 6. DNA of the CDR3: TGTGCCAGCAGCTTGATAGCGGGCTTATACAATGAGCAGTTCTTC. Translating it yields CASSLIAGLYNEQFF.

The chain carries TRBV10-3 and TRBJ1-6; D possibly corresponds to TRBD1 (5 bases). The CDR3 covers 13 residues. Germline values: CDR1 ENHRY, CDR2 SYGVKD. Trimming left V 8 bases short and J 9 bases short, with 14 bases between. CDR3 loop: CAIGREEGSPLHF. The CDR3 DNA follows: TGTGCCATCGGCAGGGAGGAGGGTTCACCCCTCCACTTT.

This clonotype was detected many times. The CDR3 reads CASGPSGRALGDEQFF. CDR3 DNA sequence: TGTGCCAGCGGCCCTAGCGGGAGGGCCCTCGGTGATGAGCAGTTCTTC. This chain connects TRBV11-2 to TRBJ2-1, with 12 bases that match TRBD2. The CDR3 covers 16 residues. CDR1 is SGHAT, CDR2 FQNNGV, per germline. J lost 8 bases, V lost 8 bases, and 13 bases had no gene match.

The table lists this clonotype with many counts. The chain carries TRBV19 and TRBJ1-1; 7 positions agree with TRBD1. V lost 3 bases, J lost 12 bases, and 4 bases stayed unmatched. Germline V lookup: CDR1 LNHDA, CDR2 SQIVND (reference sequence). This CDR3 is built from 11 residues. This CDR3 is CASSMRGLTFF. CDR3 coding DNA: TGTGCCAGTAGTATGAGGGGGCTAACTTTCTTT.

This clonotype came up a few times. The DNA of the CDR3 is TGTGCCAGCAGCTTCCAACTTGGCTGCTTCTCCTACGAGCAGTACTTC. This encodes CASSFQLGCFSYEQYF. The chain couples TRBV7-3 to TRBJ2-7; D gene ambiguous. The germline gives CDR1 SGHTA, CDR2 FQGTGA. CDR3 size: 16 residues. With 3 bases removed from V and 0 bases from J, the gap between germline ends came to 15 bases.

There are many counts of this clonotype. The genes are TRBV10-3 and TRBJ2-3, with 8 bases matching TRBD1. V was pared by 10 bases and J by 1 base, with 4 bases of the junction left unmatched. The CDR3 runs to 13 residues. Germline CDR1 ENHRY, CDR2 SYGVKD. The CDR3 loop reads CATEGQGTDTQYF. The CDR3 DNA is TGTGCCACCGAGGGACAGGGCACAGATACGCAGTATTTT.

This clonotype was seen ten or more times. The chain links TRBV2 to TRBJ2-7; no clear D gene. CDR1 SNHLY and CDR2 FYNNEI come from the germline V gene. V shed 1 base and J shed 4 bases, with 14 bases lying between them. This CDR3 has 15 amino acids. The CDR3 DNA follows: TGTGCCAGCAGTGAAGGCCCACCCAGTTGGTACGAGCAGTACTTC. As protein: CASSEGPPSWYEQYF.

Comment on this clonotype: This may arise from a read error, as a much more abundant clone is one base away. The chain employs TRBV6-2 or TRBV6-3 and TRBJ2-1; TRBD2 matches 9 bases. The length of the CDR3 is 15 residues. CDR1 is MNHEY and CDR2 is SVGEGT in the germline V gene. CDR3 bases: TGTGCCGGCAGTCCCGGGACTAGCCCCTACAATGAGCAGTTCTTC. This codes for CAGSPGTSPYNEQFF.